One and the same sample provided the 30 T cell receptor beta chains below, sequenced in a study of blood T cell repertoires in COVID-19. Using immunoSEQ multiplex PCR, the repertoire was profiled, and TCRdb retains in-frame clones only, with some absent. The data contain about 140,000 clones, 60% to 80% of them seen just once; the ten biggest clones take up around 9.5%. Sequencing was performed on peripheral blood. The source of these receptors is a woman aged 45-59 years with active or convalescent COVID-19.

This chain connects TRBV28 to TRBJ1-1, with TRBD1 as a possible D gene (6 bases). Trimming took 8 bases from V and 3 from J, leaving 19 bases between them. The CDR3 contains 15 residues. Germline lookup yields CDR1 MDHEN and CDR2 SYDVKM. The CDR3 sequence: CASGRTVPTYTEAFF. CDR3 DNA: TGTGCCAGCGGAAGGACAGTTCCCACTTACACTGAAGCTTTCTTT.

The chain uses TRBV6-6 and TRBJ2-7, with 7 bases that match TRBD1. Germline loops: CDR1 MNHNY, CDR2 SVGAGI (reference sequence). This CDR3 has 12 amino acids. Trimming cost V 5 bases and J 6 bases; bases outside gene matches: 4. This CDR3 is CASSPGGLEQYF. The CDR3, as DNA: TGTGCCAGCAGTCCAGGGGGTCTCGAGCAGTACTTC.

The chain employs TRBV3-1 (or the pseudogene TRBV3-2) and TRBJ1-6, with 9 bases lining up with TRBD1. The CDR3 is 12 amino acids. Germline loops: CDR1 LGHDT, CDR2 YNNKEL (reference sequence). V lost 10 bases, J lost 8 bases, and 3 bases stayed unmatched. CDR3 amino acids: CATGQGDSPLHF. DNA of the CDR3: TGTGCCACGGGACAGGGAGATTCACCCCTCCACTTT.

The chain joins TRBV25-1 to TRBJ2-7, with 7 nucleotides matching TRBD1. In germline, CDR1 is MGHDK, CDR2 SYGVNS. The V gene end was trimmed by 3 bases and the J gene end by 3 bases; junction bases not matched to a gene: 8. CDR3 length equals 15 residues. The CDR3 coding sequence is TGTGCCAGCAGTGATCGGTGGGACAGAGACTACGAGCAGTACTTC. Its protein is CASSDRWDRDYEQYF.

The V call is TRBV12-5, the J call TRBJ1-5; no firm D call. V lost 0 bases and J 4 bases, leaving 16 bases between the germline ends. This CDR3 comprises 17 residues. Germline-derived CDR1 and CDR2 are LGHNT and FRNRAP. In DNA form, the CDR3 reads TGTGCTAGTGGTTTGGTACTAGGCAGAGCCATAAATCAGCCCCAGCATTTT. Translating gives CASGLVLGRAINQPQHF. The full variable domain, rest sourced from reference TRBV12-5 and TRBJ1-5, is DARVTQTPRHKVTEMGQEVTMRCQPILGHNTVFWYRQTMMQGLELLAYFRNRAPLDDSGMPKDRFSAEMPDATLATLKIQPSEPRDSAVYFCASGLVLGRAINQPQHFGDGTRLSIL.

Remarks on this clone: This sample also contains other DNA sequences that code for the same CDR3. CDR3 protein: CSAAGGNEQFF. CDR3 bases: TGCAGTGCTGCCGGCGGGAATGAGCAGTTCTTC. This sequence joins TRBV20-1 and TRBJ2-1; TRBD2 is a possible D gene (5 bases). With 5 bases removed from V and 7 bases from J, the gap between germline ends came to 9 bases. The length of the CDR3 is 11 residues. Germline V gives CDR1 DFQATT, CDR2 SNEGSKA (reference sequence).

This chain joins TRBV6-5 and TRBJ2-3; D perhaps matches TRBD2 (6 bases). This CDR3 is built from 12 residues. The germline V and J ends were trimmed by 8 bases and 4 bases, with 10 bases remaining between them. Germline CDR1 MNHEY, CDR2 SVGAGI. CDR3 in DNA: TGTGCCAGCCGGCGGGGTCCAGATACGCAGTATTTT. This encodes CASRRGPDTQYF.

This chain uses TRBV2 with TRBJ2-1; D call uncertain. Trimming shortened V by 4 bases and J by 6 bases, and 7 bases separated the two germline ends. Per the germline V gene, CDR1 is SNHLY and CDR2 is FYNNEI. CDR3 length equals 12 residues. For the CDR3, the DNA is TGTGCCAGCAGTGGACTTTCCAATGAGCAGTTCTTC. Its protein is CASSGLSNEQFF. Supplemented by reference TRBV2 and TRBJ2-1, the full variable domain reads EPEVTQTPSHQVTQMGQEVILRCVPISNHLYFYWYRQILGQKVEFLVSFYNNEISEKSEIFDDQFSVERPDGSNFTLKIRSTKLEDSAMYFCASSGLSNEQFFGPGTRLTVL.

The gene calls are TRBV7-2 and TRBJ1-1, with 7 bases aligning to TRBD1. Germline CDR1 and CDR2: SGHTA and FQGNSA. The length of the CDR3 is 14 residues. The V and J ends lost 2 bases and 5 bases, in that order; junction bases with no gene match: 5. CDR3 bases: TGTGCCAGCAGCTTAACAGGGGAAAGAACTGAAGCTTTCTTT. Protein: CASSLTGERTEAFF.

To note about this clone: Its ends do not fully match the called genes, so a read error is possible. The rearrangement joins TRBV7-2 to TRBJ1-1; the D gene is possibly TRBD1 (5 bases). The CDR3 contains 14 residues. Germline CDR1 and CDR2: SGHTA and FQGNSA. CDR3 nucleotide sequence: TGTGCCAGCATCTTAGCCGGGGGTAGTACTGAAGCTTTCTTT. This sequence encodes CASILAGGSTEAFF.

This clone appeared a few times. The gene calls are TRBV19 and TRBJ2-7, with 8 bases lining up with TRBD1. The CDR3 is 15 amino acids. Unmatched junction bases numbered 7, after V lost 4 bases and J lost 2 bases. The germline V gene encodes CDR1 LNHDA and CDR2 SQIVND (reference sequence). CDR3 protein: CASSTADRATYEQYF. DNA for the CDR3: TGTGCCAGTAGTACAGCGGACAGGGCGACCTACGAGCAGTACTTC.

The chain couples TRBV6-1 to TRBJ1-1, with 7 bases that match TRBD1. Germline lookup yields CDR1 MNHNS and CDR2 SASEGT. V dropped 3 bases and J dropped 2; count of bases not matched to a gene: 6. CDR3 length: 15 residues. The CDR3 sequence: CASSDQGGVNTEAFF. In nucleotides, the CDR3 is TGTGCCAGCAGTGATCAGGGGGGCGTCAACACTGAAGCTTTCTTT.

The CDR3 bases are TGCAGCGTTCGCACCGGGACAGGGAATCAGCCCCAGCATTTT. The encoded protein is CSVRTGTGNQPQHF. V gene TRBV29-1 combines with J gene TRBJ1-5; TRBD1 agrees at 9 bases. The CDR3 covers 14 residues. The V and J ends lost 5 bases and 4 bases, in that order; junction bases with no gene match: 6. Germline CDR1 and CDR2: SQVTM and ANQGSEA.

The chain recombines TRBV7-9 with TRBJ2-7; 8 bases line up with TRBD1. Unmatched junction bases numbered 4, after V lost 3 bases and J lost 6 bases. Germline values: CDR1 SEHNR, CDR2 FQNEAQ (reference sequence). There are 13 residues in the CDR3. CDR3 sequence: CASSLGGQAEQYF. For the CDR3, the DNA is TGTGCCAGCAGCTTGGGGGGACAGGCCGAGCAGTACTTC.

The chain is built from TRBV6-5 and TRBJ1-3; the match to TRBD1 covers 8 bases. Germline-derived CDR1 and CDR2 are MNHEY and SVGAGI. With V trimmed by 5 bases and J by 2 bases, 2 bases remained unmatched. The length of the CDR3 is 14 residues. As DNA, the CDR3 is TGTGCCAGCAGTCAGACAGGGGCTGGAAACACCATATATTTT. Residues: CASSQTGAGNTIYF.

The V gene is TRBV7-8, the J gene TRBJ1-5; D remains ambiguous. V was pared by 1 base and J by 7 bases, with 11 bases between. The CDR3 sequence is 14 residues long. Per germline, CDR1 SGHVS and CDR2 FQNEAQ. The DNA of the CDR3 is TGTGCCAGCAGCTTAGTTAGTGCCCAACAGCCCCAGCATTTT. Protein: CASSLVSAQQPQHF.

The DNA for the CDR3 is TGTGCCAGCAGCGTCCGGGACTACTACAATGAGCAGTTCTTC. This codes for CASSVRDYYNEQFF. V usage is TRBV9 and J usage is TRBJ2-1; 7 positions agree with TRBD2. There are 14 residues in the CDR3. Germline V gene sequence: CDR1 SGDLS, CDR2 YYNGEE. V dropped 2 bases and J dropped 3; count of bases not matched to a gene: 2. Complete variable domain (other parts from reference TRBV9 and TRBJ2-1): DSGVTQTPKHLITATGQRVTLRCSPRSGDLSVYWYQQSLDQGLQFLIQYYNGEERAKGNILERFSAQQFPDLHSELNLSSLELGDSALYFCASSVRDYYNEQFFGPGTRLTVL.

The genes are TRBV5-1 and TRBJ1-4, with D tentatively TRBD1 (6 bases). The CDR3 contains 15 residues. From germline, CDR1 is SGHRS and CDR2 YFSETQ. The V end was cut by 5 bases, the J end by 5 bases, with 16 bases between. The CDR3 sequence: CASRGQGQSNEKLFF. CDR3 coding DNA: TGCGCCAGCAGGGGCCAGGGGCAGAGCAATGAAAAACTGTTTTTT.

This clone has more than one count but fewer than ten. One junction end disagrees with the germline gene, perhaps due to a read error. The chain couples TRBV7-2 to TRBJ2-7; 9 bases are a match to TRBD2. CDR3 size: 16 residues. Looked up from germline, CDR1 is SGHTA and CDR2 is FQGNSA. The CDR3 loop is CASGLGLAGTTYEQYF. In nucleotides, the CDR3 is TGTGCCAGCGGCTTAGGCCTAGCGGGGACAACCTACGAGCAGTACTTC.

The table lists this clone with a few counts. The gene calls are TRBV2 and TRBJ1-2, with D tentatively TRBD1 (5 bases). CDR1 is SNHLY and CDR2 is FYNNEI in the germline V gene. V lost 1 base and J lost 4, with 7 bases in between. CDR3 size: 13 residues. The CDR3 is CASSEGTSYGYTF. In DNA, the CDR3 is TGTGCCAGCAGTGAAGGGACATCCTATGGCTACACCTTC. Looking up the rest from reference TRBV2 and TRBJ1-2 gives the full variable domain: EPEVTQTPSHQVTQMGQEVILRCVPISNHLYFYWYRQILGQKVEFLVSFYNNEISEKSEIFDDQFSVERPDGSNFTLKIRSTKLEDSAMYFCASSEGTSYGYTFGSGTRLTVV.

The chain employs TRBV9 and TRBJ2-5, with TRBD2 as a possible D gene (5 bases). This CDR3 has 15 residues. Germline CDR1 and CDR2: SGDLS and YYNGEE. Trimming pared 3 bases from V and 3 bases from J, leaving 15 bases between. Written as DNA, the CDR3 is TGTGCCAGCAGCGGACTCTCACTAGGAAAAGAGACCCAGTACTTC. Encoded protein: CASSGLSLGKETQYF. The variable domain in full, with the rest retrieved from reference TRBV9 and TRBJ2-5, is DSGVTQTPKHLITATGQRVTLRCSPRSGDLSVYWYQQSLDQGLQFLIQYYNGEERAKGNILERFSAQQFPDLHSELNLSSLELGDSALYFCASSGLSLGKETQYFGPGTRLLVL.

The chain carries TRBV24-1 and TRBJ2-7, with 11 bases aligning to TRBD1. Germline assignment: CDR1 KGHDR and CDR2 SFDVKD. V lost 7 bases, J lost 1 base, and 2 bases stayed unmatched. The CDR3 length is 14 residues. The CDR3 DNA follows: TGTGCCACCAGCGGGGACAGGGGGTCCTACGAGCAGTACTTC. Its protein is CATSGDRGSYEQYF.

CDR3 sequence reads: CASSFGQGARGYTF. CDR3 DNA sequence: TGTGCCAGCAGCTTCGGGCAGGGGGCACGAGGCTACACCTTC. The chain employs TRBV11-2 and TRBJ1-2; TRBD1 matches at 8 bases. The CDR3 runs 14 residues. Germline CDR1 and CDR2: SGHAT and FQNNGV. Trimming at V came to 3 bases and at J to 8 bases, leaving 8 bases not matched to a gene.

The chain couples TRBV30 to TRBJ2-1; 8 nucleotides align to TRBD2. The junction had 7 bases not matched to a gene; V was cut back by 0 bases and J by 6 bases. CDR3 length: 15 residues. Germline CDR1 reads GTSNPN; CDR2 reads SVGIG (reference sequence). CDR3 amino acids: CAWSVGVAGSNEQFF. The CDR3 DNA reads as TGTGCCTGGAGTGTCGGGGTAGCGGGGTCCAATGAGCAGTTCTTC.

The CDR3, as DNA: TGTGCCAGCAGTTTAGAGGCCCCCCCTAGCGGGAGACTGGGTGAGCAGTACTTC. This gives the protein CASSLEAPPSGRLGEQYF. This sequence joins TRBV27 and TRBJ2-7; 10 positions agree with TRBD2. The CDR3 runs to 18 residues. Germline CDR1 MNHEY, CDR2 SMNVEV (reference sequence). V trimming: 2 bases; J trimming: 7 bases; junction bases outside the gene matches: 17.

The J gene is TRBJ2-5, the V gene TRBV6-6; 15 bases map to TRBD2. Germline-derived CDR1 and CDR2 are MNHNY and SVGAGI (reference sequence). V lost 5 bases and J lost 4; bases outside the gene matches: 8. The CDR3 is 17 amino acids. CDR3 coding DNA: TGTGCCAGCAGTCCTGCCGGACTAGCGGGGGGGCGAGAGACCCAGTACTTC. Amino acids: CASSPAGLAGGRETQYF.

This clone has just a few counts. This chain uses TRBV7-3 with TRBJ2-3; 9 bases are shared with TRBD2. The V gene end was trimmed by 4 bases and the J gene end by 0 bases; junction bases not matched to a gene: 8. The CDR3 runs to 17 residues. Germline lookup yields CDR1 SGHTA and CDR2 FQGTGA. The CDR3 here is CASSSPKREASTDTQYF. The CDR3 nucleotides read TGTGCCAGCAGCTCCCCCAAGCGGGAGGCTAGCACAGATACGCAGTATTTT.

The V and J genes are TRBV29-1 and TRBJ2-7, with 8 bases that match TRBD1. This CDR3 spans 14 amino acids. The V and J ends lost 1 base and 3 bases, in that order; junction bases with no gene match: 5. CDR1 and CDR2 from the germline V gene are SQVTM and ANQGSEA. The CDR3 DNA sequence: TGCAGCGTTGAAGTCGCGGACAGGGACTACGAGCAGTACTTC. Translated: CSVEVADRDYEQYF.

The rearrangement joins TRBV19 to TRBJ1-2, with 7 bases matching TRBD1. CDR3 size: 16 residues. V lost 6 bases and J lost 0; bases outside the gene matches: 10. Germline V CDR1 and CDR2: LNHDA, SQIVND (reference sequence). The CDR3 DNA is TGTGCCAGTAGAAATCAGGAGGGGGCGGCTAACTATGGCTACACCTTC. It yields the protein CASRNQEGAANYGYTF.

The chain links TRBV2 to TRBJ2-5, with TRBD1 as a possible D gene (6 bases). V lost 8 bases to trimming and J lost 1 base, with 11 bases between them. The germline gives CDR1 SNHLY, CDR2 FYNNEI. The CDR3 extends over 13 amino acids. The DNA of the CDR3 is TGTGCCAGCGGAAACAGGGTCCAAGAGACCCAGTACTTC. Translated, it gives CASGNRVQETQYF.